This T cell receptor beta chain was obtained from a study of T-cell memory formation after mild COVID-19. Germline values: CDR1 SGDLS, CDR2 YYNGEE. The CDR3 loop spans 13 amino acids. V was trimmed by 4 bases and J by 8 bases, leaving 13 bases between them. This clonotype was seen at least ten times. TCRdb recomputed calls from the 5' RACE reads with MiXCR, one row per CDR3 protein. This table holds about 180,000 distinct CDR3 sequences, approximately 17% found once. The TCR originated in a man aged 18 to 35 who had mild COVID-19 (a few samples of this study predate the infection). Cell type and time point are not known. The sample consisted of PBMCs or a T cell subset sorted from them (not recorded which). The chain recombines TRBV9 with TRBJ2-1, with D possibly matching TRBD2 (7 bases). Here the CDR3 reads CASSSEGGYEQFF. The CDR3 DNA reads TGTGCCAGCAGCTCAGAGGGGGGGTATGAGCAGTTCTTC.